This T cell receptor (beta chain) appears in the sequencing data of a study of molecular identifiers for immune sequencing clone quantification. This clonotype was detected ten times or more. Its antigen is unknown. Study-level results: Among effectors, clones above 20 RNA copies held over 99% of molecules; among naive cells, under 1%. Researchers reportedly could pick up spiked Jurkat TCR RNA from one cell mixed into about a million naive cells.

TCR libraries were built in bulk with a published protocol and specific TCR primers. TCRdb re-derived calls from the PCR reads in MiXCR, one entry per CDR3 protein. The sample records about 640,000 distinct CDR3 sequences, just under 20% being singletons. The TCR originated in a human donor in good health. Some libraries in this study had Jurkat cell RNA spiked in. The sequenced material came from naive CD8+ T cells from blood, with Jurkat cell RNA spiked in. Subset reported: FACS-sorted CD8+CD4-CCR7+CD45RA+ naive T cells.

The CDR3 region has the DNA TGTGCCAGCAGCTCCCCGGGTTGGGCCTACGAGCAGTACTTC. The encoded protein is CASSSPGWAYEQYF. The rearrangement links TRBV7-3 to TRBJ2-7, with D hard to call. The CDR3 spans 14 residues. Germline-derived CDR1 and CDR2 are SGHTA and FQGTGA. V gave up 4 bases and J gave up 2 bases, with 12 bases separating them.